This entry is about one TCR beta chain. Its antigen is unknown. This record comes from a study of shared clonotypes between healthy human individuals. Study results and caveats: Represented genetic and exposure-history diversity was restricted by having few donors.

Method: immunoSEQ multiplex PCR; TCRdb's copy keeps in-frame clones and lacks some. The table includes about 560,000 clones, about 80% detected once. Germline CDR1 is SQVTM and CDR2 is ANQGSEA. V lost 7 bases, J lost 7 bases, and 20 bases lay in between. The CDR3 totals 13 residues. The specimen sequenced was PBMCs. This TCR was recovered from a woman aged 40-49 years in good health. Some clones in this sample may be carry-over from other donors' samples. The chain carries TRBV29-1 and TRBJ2-7; D may be TRBD2 (6 bases). In DNA, the CDR3 is TGCAGCGCCTACTTGGGCGGGGTGGGGGAGCAGTACTTC. This gives the protein CSAYLGGVGEQYF.